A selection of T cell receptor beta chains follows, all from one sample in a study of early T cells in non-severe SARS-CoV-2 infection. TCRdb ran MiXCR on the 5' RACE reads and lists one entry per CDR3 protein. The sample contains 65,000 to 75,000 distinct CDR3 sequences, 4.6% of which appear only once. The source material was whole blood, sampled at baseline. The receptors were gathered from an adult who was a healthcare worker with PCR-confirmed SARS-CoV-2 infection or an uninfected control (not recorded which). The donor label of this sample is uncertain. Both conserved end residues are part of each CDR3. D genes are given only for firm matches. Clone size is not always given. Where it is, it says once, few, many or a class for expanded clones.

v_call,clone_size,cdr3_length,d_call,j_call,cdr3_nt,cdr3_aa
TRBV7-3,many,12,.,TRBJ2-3,TGTGCCAGCAGCTTAAGGGCAGATACGCAGTATTTT,CASSLRADTQYF
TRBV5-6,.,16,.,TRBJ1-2,TGTGCCAGCAGCTGGAGGGGCAGCAAGAGGGTTCGTGGCTACACCTTC,CASSWRGSKRVRGYTF
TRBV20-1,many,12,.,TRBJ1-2,TGCAGTGAAGTACAGGGCGATAGAGGCTACACCTTC,CSEVQGDRGYTF
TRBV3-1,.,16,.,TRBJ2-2,TGTGCCAGCAGCCCACCTACAGGGCCGAACACCGGGGAGCTGTTTTTT,CASSPPTGPNTGELFF
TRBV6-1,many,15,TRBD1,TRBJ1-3,TGTGCCAGCAGTGCTTCGACAGGGCCCGGAAACACCATATATTTT,CASSASTGPGNTIYF
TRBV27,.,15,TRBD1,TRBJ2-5,TGTGCCAGCAGTTTAGGCAGGGGGCGTATAGAGACCCAGTACTTC,CASSLGRGRIETQYF
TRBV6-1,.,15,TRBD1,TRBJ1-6,TGTGCCAGCAGGGGACAGGCCGGATATAATTCACCCCTCCATTTT,CASRGQAGYNSPLHF
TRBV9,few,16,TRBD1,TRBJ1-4,TGTGCCAGCAGCCAACACCCCAGGGGGCGCTGGGAAAAACTGTTTTTT,CASSQHPRGRWEKLFF
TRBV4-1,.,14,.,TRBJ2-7,TGCGCCAGCAGCCAAGAATACCGCTCCTACGAGCAGTACTTC,CASSQEYRSYEQYF
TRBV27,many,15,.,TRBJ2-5,TGTGCCAGCAGTTCTCGGACCCGAATCGGAGAGACCCAGTACTTC,CASSSRTRIGETQYF
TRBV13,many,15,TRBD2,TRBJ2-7,TGTGCCAGCAGCCCAAATAGCGGGGGAGGGTTCGAGCAGTACTTC,CASSPNSGGGFEQYF
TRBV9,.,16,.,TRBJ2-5,TGTGCCAGCAGCGTAGAGGTGGACCATAACCAAGAGACCCAGTACTTC,CASSVEVDHNQETQYF
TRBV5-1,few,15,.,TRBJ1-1,TGCGCCAGCAGCTTTCCCCCAGGACCCAACACTGAAGCTTTCTTT,CASSFPPGPNTEAFF
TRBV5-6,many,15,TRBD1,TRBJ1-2,TGTGCCAGCAGCTTAAATCCAGGGGGCGCGAGTGGCTACACCTTC,CASSLNPGGASGYTF
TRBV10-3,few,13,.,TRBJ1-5,TGTGCCGTGCGACAGAATACGGCTCAGCCCCAGCATTTT,CAVRQNTAQPQHF
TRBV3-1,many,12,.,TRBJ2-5,TGTGCCAGCAGCCAAGATGGAGAGACCCAGTACTTC,CASSQDGETQYF
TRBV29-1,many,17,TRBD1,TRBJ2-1,TGCAGCGTTGCTGCCCCCCGGGCCCAGGGGGCCTACAATGAGCAGTTCTTC,CSVAAPRAQGAYNEQFF
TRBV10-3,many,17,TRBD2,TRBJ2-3,TGTGCCATCAGTAAGACCGGGACTAGCGGGGGCACAGATACGCAGTATTTT,CAISKTGTSGGTDTQYF
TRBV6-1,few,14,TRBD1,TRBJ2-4,TGTGCCAGCAGTGCCGTCCGGGACAGAAACATTCAGTACTTC,CASSAVRDRNIQYF
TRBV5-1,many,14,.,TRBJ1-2,TGCGCCAGCAGCTTGGAAACAGGGCGAGGTGGCTACACCTTC,CASSLETGRGGYTF
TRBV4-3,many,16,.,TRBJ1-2,TGCGCCAGCAGCCAAGGACAGGTAGCAGGAGCGTACGGCTACACCTTC,CASSQGQVAGAYGYTF
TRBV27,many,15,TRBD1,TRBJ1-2,TGTGCCAGCAGCCCCGGGGGACAGGGGGCGAAAGGCTACACCTTC,CASSPGGQGAKGYTF
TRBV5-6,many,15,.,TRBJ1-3,TGTGCCAGCTCCTACGGCCTCTCCTCTGGAAACACCATATATTTT,CASSYGLSSGNTIYF
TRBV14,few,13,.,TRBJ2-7,TGTGCCAGCAGCCCCCCAGGGGACTACGAGCAGTACTTC,CASSPPGDYEQYF
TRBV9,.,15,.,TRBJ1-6,TGTGCCAGCAGCTCGTCAGGGGACACCTATTCACCCCTCCACTTT,CASSSSGDTYSPLHF
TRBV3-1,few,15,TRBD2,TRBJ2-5,TGTGCCAGCAGCCAACGCGGGGGAAACCAAGAGACCCAGTACTTC,CASSQRGGNQETQYF
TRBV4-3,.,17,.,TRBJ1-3,TGCGCCAGCAGCCAAGATGGTACAGTTAATTTCCGAAACACCATATATTTT,CASSQDGTVNFRNTIYF
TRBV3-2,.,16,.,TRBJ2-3,.,CASRPSRPLAQIRSIF
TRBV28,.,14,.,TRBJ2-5,TGTGCCAGCAGTTTGGCAGGGGACCAAGAGACCCAGTACTTC,CASSLAGDQETQYF
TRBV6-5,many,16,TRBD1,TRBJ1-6,TGTGCCAGCAGTTACTCAGGTCAGGGGGCGAGTTCACCCCTCCACTTT,CASSYSGQGASSPLHF
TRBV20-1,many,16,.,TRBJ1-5,TGCAGTGCTAGAGATATGGGTAAAGGGGGCAATCAGCCCCAGCATTTT,CSARDMGKGGNQPQHF
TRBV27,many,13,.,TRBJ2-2,TGTGCCAGCAGTTTAGGAGGCACCGGGGAGCTGTTTTTT,CASSLGGTGELFF
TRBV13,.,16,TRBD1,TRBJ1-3,TGTGCCAGCAGCACTAACGGACAGGGGCCCGGAAACACCATATATTTT,CASSTNGQGPGNTIYF
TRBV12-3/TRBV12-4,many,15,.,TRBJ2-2,TGTGCCAGCAGTTTAAGGGGTGGAATGACCGGGGAGCTGTTTTTT,CASSLRGGMTGELFF
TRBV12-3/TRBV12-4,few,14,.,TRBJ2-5,TGTGCCAGCAGTTTAGGTCTACGGCAAGAGACCCAGTACTTC,CASSLGLRQETQYF
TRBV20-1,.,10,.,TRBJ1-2,TGCAGTGCTACCAGTCTTGGCTACACCTTC,CSATSLGYTF
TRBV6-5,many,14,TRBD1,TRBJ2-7,TGTGCCAGCAGCCCGGGACAGGGGTCCTTCGAGCAGTACTTC,CASSPGQGSFEQYF
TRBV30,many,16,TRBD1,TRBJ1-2,TGTGCCTGGAGCGACGGACAGGCGGTGGTTAACTATGGCTACACCTTC,CAWSDGQAVVNYGYTF
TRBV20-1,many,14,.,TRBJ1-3,TGCAGTGCTAGGGGAGGGGCGGCTGGAAACACCATATATTTT,CSARGGAAGNTIYF
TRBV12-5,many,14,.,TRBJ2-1,TGTGCTAGTGGCGGCCCCGGGGCCTACAATGAGCAGTTCTTC,CASGGPGAYNEQFF
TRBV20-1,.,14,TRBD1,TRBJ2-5,TGCAGTGCTAGCGCAAGGACAGGGAGGGAGACCCAGTACTTC,CSASARTGRETQYF
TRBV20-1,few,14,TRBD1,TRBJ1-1,TGCAGTGCTAGTTGGGACAGGGGGCGGACTGAAGCTTTCTTT,CSASWDRGRTEAFF
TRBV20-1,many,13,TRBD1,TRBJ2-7,TGCAGTGCTAGCGACAGGGAGCCCTACGAGCAGTACTTC,CSASDREPYEQYF
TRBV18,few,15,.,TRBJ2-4,TGTGCCAGCTCACCCCCCCAGGGAACCAAAAACATTCAGTACTTC,CASSPPQGTKNIQYF